One and the same sample provided the 7 T cell receptor beta chains below, sequenced in a study of shared clonotypes between healthy human individuals. Sequencing used immunoSEQ multiplex PCR; TCRdb keeps in-frame clones, though not all of them. The profile shows around 450,000 clones, roughly three quarters of them singletons. The sequencing sample was made of PBMCs. These receptors were obtained from a woman in her thirties or forties in good health. Some clones in this sample may be carry-over from other donors' samples.

The V and J genes are TRBV10-1 and TRBJ2-7; TRBD2 matches at 12 bases. V trimming: 4 bases; J trimming: 4 bases; junction bases outside the gene matches: 5. Germline V lookup: CDR1 WNHNN, CDR2 SYGVQD (reference sequence). The CDR3 runs 15 residues. As DNA, the CDR3 is TGCGCCAGCAGTGCCGGACTAGCGGGGCCATACGAGCAGTACTTC. This codes for CASSAGLAGPYEQYF.

The chain employs TRBV30 and TRBJ2-2; D not resolved. Looked up from germline, CDR1 is GTSNPN and CDR2 is SVGIG (reference sequence). The CDR3 is 14 amino acids. The V end was cut by 8 bases, the J end by 4 bases, with 17 bases between. CDR3 sequence reads: CARDIQVGTGELFF. The CDR3 coding sequence is TGTGCCCGCGATATCCAGGTGGGCACCGGGGAGCTGTTTTTT.

The chain couples TRBV4-1 to TRBJ2-1, with 10 bases that match TRBD2. V was clipped by 0 bases and J by 4 bases; unmatched bases: 3. CDR1 is MGHRA and CDR2 is YSYEKL in the germline V gene. The CDR3 sequence is 16 residues long. The CDR3 is CASSQDPAGGYNEQFF. The DNA of the CDR3 is TGCGCCAGCAGCCAAGATCCAGCGGGAGGGTACAATGAGCAGTTCTTC.

The J gene is TRBJ2-4, the V gene TRBV25-1; a possible D gene is TRBD1 (7 bases). V was cut by 5 bases and J by 2 bases, with 19 bases left in between. Looked up from germline, CDR1 is MGHDK and CDR2 is SYGVNS. This CDR3 contains 17 residues. CDR3 nucleotides: TGTGCCAGCAGTCCATATGGACAGGAGGGGTCCAAAAACATTCAGTACTTC. This translates into CASSPYGQEGSKNIQYF. The variable domain in full, with the rest retrieved from reference TRBV25-1 and TRBJ2-4, is EADIYQTPRYLVIGTGKKITLECSQTMGHDKMYWYQQDPGMELHLIHYSYGVNSTEKGDLSSESTVSRIRTEHFPLTLESARPSHTSQYLCASSPYGQEGSKNIQYFGAGTRLSVL.

This clone was found a few times. The chain has TRBV6-6 and TRBJ1-2; 8 nucleotides line up with TRBD1. V trimming: 5 bases; J trimming: 2 bases; junction bases outside the gene matches: 1. Looked up from germline, CDR1 is MNHNY and CDR2 is SVGAGI (reference sequence). CDR3 length: 13 residues. The CDR3 protein is CASSGQGNYGYTF. CDR3 DNA: TGTGCCAGCAGTGGACAGGGAAACTATGGCTACACCTTC.

This clone was counted ten times or more. This CDR3 reads CASSEIDTNEQFF. The CDR3 nucleotides read TGTGCCAGCAGTGAGATAGACACGAATGAGCAGTTCTTC. The V and J genes are TRBV6-4 and TRBJ2-1, with unresolved D. Germline lookup yields CDR1 MRHNA and CDR2 SNTAGT. The CDR3 has 13 amino acids. V was clipped by 3 bases and J by 7 bases, with 10 bases between them.

This clone appeared a few times. The chain recombines TRBV27 with TRBJ1-1, with D perhaps TRBD1 (5 bases). Germline V lookup: CDR1 MNHEY, CDR2 SMNVEV (reference sequence). The CDR3 is made up of 13 amino acids. The V gene lost 6 bases and the J gene lost 5 bases, with 13 bases spanning the gap. CDR3 in DNA: TGTGCCAGCAGAGGCCAGGGTAATACTGAAGCTTTCTTT. Residues: CASRGQGNTEAFF.